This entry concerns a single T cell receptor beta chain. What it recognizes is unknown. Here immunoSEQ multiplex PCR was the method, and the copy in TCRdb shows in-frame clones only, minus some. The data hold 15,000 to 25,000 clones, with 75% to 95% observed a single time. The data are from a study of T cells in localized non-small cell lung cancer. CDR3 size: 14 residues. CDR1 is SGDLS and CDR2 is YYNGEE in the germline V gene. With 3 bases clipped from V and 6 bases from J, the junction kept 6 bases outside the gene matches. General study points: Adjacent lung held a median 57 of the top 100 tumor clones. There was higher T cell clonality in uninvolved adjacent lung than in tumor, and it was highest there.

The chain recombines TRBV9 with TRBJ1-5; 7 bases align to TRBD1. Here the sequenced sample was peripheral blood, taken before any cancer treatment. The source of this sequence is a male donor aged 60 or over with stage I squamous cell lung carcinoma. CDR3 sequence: CASSGTGDSQPQHF. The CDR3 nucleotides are TGTGCCAGCAGCGGAACAGGGGACAGTCAGCCCCAGCATTTT.